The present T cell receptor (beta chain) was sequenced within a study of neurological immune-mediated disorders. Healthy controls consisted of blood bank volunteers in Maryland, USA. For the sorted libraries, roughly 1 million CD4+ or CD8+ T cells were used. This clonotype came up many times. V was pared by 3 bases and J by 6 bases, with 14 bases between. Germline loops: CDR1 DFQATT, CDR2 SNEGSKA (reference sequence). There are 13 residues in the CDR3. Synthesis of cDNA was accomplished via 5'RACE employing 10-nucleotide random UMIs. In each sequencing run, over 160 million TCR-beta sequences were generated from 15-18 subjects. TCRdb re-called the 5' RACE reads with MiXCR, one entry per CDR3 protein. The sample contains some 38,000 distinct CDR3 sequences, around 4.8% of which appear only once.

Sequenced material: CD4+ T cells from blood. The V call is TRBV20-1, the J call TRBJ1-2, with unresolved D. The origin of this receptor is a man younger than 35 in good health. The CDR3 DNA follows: TGCAGTGCTAGCCCGGCGGGGAAGGATGGCTACACCTTC. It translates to CSASPAGKDGYTF.